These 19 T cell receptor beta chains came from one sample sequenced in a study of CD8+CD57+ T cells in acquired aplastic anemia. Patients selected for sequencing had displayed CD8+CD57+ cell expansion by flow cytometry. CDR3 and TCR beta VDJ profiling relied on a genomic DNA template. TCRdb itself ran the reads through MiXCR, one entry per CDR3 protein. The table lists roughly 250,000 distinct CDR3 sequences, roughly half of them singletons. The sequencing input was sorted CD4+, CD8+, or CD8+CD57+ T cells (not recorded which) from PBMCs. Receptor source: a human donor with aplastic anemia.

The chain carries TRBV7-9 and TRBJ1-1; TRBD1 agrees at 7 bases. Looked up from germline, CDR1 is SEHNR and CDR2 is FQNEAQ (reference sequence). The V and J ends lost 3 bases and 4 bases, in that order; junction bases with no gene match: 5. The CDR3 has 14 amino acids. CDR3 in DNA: TGTGCCAGCAGCTTCAGGGGGAAGGGCACTGAAGCTTTCTTT. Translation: CASSFRGKGTEAFF.

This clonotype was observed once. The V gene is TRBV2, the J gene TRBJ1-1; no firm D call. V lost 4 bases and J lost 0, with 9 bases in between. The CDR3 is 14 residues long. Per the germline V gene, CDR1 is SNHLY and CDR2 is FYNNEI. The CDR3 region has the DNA TGTGCCAGCAGTGGGATAGGGTTGAACACTGAAGCTTTCTTT. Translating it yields CASSGIGLNTEAFF. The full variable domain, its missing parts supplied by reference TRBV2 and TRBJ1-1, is EPEVTQTPSHQVTQMGQEVILRCVPISNHLYFYWYRQILGQKVEFLVSFYNNEISEKSEIFDDQFSVERPDGSNFTLKIRSTKLEDSAMYFCASSGIGLNTEAFFGQGTRLTVV.

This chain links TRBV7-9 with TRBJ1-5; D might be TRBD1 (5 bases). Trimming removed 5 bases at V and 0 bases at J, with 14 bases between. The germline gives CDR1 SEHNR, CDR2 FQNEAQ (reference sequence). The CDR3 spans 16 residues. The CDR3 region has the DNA TGTGCCAGCAGCGGCTTCTTGGGGGGTAGCAATCAGCCCCAGCATTTT. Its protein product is CASSGFLGGSNQPQHF.

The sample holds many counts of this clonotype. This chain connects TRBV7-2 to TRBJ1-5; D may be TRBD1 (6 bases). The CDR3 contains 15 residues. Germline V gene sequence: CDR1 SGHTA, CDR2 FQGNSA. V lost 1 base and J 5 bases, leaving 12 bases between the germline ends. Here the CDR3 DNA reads TGTGCCAGCAGCTTAGGGGGGCGAAGTGATCAGCCCCAGCATTTT. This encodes CASSLGGRSDQPQHF.

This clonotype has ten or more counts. CDR3: CASSYRLEGTEAFF. The CDR3, as DNA: TGTGCCAGCAGCTATCGACTGGAGGGGACTGAAGCTTTCTTT. The chain uses TRBV7-2 and TRBJ1-1; a possible D gene is TRBD1 (5 bases). The germline CDR1 and CDR2 sequences are SGHTA and FQGNSA. V lost 4 bases, J lost 5 bases, and 14 bases lay in between. The CDR3 is 14 amino acids.

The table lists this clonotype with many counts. CDR3 loop: CASSQVLGEGNTIYF. CDR3 coding DNA: TGCGCCAGCAGCCAAGTGTTGGGGGAGGGAAACACCATATATTTT. The chain joins TRBV4-3 to TRBJ1-3, with D maybe TRBD1 (5 bases). This CDR3 is built from 15 residues. The V gene lost 1 base and the J gene lost 4 bases, with 11 bases spanning the gap. Germline CDR1 and CDR2: LGHNA and YSLEER.

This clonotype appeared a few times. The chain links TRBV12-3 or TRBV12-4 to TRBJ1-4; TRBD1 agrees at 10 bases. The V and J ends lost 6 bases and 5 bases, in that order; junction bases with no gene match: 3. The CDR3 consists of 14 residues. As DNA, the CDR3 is TGTGCCAGCAGGAGGGACAGGGGAAATGAAAAACTGTTTTTT. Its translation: CASRRDRGNEKLFF.

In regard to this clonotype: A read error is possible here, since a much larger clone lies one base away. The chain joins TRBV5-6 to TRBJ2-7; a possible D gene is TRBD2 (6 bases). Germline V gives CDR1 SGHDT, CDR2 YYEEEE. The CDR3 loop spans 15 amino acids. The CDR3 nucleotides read TGTGCCAGCAGCCACCTCAGGGAGGAACTCGACGAGCAGTGCTTC. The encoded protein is CASSHLREELDEQCF.

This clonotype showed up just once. DNA for the CDR3: TGCAGTGCCCCCGTCAGGGAGACTGGCTACACCTTC. Translating gives CSAPVRETGYTF. The V call is TRBV20-1, the J call TRBJ1-2; TRBD1 is a possible D gene (5 bases). The CDR3 consists of 12 residues. V lost 6 bases, J lost 7 bases, and 15 bases lay in between. CDR1 and CDR2 (germline): DFQATT, SNEGSKA (reference sequence).

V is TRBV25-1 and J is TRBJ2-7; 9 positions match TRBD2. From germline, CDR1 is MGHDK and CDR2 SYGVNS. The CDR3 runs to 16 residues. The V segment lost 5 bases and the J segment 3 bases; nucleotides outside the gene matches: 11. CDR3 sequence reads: CASSLSVLAGNYEQYF. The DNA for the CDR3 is TGTGCCAGCAGTTTATCGGTGCTAGCGGGGAACTACGAGCAGTACTTC.

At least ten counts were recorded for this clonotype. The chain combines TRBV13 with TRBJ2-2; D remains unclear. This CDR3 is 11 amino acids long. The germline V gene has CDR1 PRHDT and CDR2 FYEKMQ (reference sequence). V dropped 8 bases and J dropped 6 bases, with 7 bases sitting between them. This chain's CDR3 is CASRDSGELFF. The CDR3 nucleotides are TGTGCCAGCCGAGATTCCGGGGAGCTGTTTTTT.

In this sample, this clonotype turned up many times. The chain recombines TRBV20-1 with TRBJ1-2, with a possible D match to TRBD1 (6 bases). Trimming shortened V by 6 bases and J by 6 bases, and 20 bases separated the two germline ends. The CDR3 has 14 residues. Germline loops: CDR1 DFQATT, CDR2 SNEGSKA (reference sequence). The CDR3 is CSALAPGKGDGYTF. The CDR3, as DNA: TGCAGTGCCCTGGCCCCCGGGAAGGGGGATGGCTACACCTTC.

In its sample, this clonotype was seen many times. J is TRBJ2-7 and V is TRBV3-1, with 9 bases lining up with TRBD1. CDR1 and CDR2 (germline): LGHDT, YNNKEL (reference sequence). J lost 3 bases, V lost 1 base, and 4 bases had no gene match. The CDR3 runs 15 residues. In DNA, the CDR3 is TGTGCCAGCAGCCAAGCCGACAGGGGGAACTACGAGCAGTACTTC. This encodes CASSQADRGNYEQYF.

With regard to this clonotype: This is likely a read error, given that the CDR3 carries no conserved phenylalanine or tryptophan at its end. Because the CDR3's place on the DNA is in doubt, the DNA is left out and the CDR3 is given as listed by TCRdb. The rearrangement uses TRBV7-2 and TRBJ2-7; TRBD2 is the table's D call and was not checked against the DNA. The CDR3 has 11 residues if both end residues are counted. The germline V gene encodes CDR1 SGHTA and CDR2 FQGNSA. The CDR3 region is CASSLELAGGR.

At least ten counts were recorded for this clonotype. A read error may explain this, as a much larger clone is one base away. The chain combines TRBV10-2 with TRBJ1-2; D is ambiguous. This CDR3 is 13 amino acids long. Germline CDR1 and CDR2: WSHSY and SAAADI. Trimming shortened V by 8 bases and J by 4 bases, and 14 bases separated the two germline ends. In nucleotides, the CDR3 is TGCGCCAGCGCAAGTGGAGCGTTCTATGGCTACACCTTC. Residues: CASASGAFYGYTF.

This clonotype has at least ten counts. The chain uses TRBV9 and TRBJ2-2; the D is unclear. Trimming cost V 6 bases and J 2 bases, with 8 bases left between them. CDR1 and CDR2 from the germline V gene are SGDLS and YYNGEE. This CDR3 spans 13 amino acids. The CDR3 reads CASKALNTGELFF. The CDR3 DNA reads TGTGCCAGCAAAGCCCTTAACACCGGGGAGCTGTTTTTT.

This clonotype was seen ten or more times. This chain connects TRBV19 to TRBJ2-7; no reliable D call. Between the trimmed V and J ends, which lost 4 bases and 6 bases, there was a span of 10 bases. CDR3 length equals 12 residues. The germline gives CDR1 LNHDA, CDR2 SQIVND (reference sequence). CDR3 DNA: TGTGCCAGTAGTACACGGCCGGCCGAGCAGTACTTC. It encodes CASSTRPAEQYF. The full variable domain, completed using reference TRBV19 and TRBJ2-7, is DGGITQSPKYLFRKEGQNVTLSCEQNLNHDAMYWYRQDPGQGLRLIYYSQIVNDFQKGDIAEGYSVSREKKESFPLTVTSAQKNPTAFYLCASSTRPAEQYFGPGTRLTVT.

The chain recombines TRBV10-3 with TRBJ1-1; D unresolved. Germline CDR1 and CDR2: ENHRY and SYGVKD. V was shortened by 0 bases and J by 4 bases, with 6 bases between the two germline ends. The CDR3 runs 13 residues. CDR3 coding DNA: TGTGCCATCAGTGAGTCGCGGGGCACTGAAGCTTTCTTT. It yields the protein CAISESRGTEAFF.

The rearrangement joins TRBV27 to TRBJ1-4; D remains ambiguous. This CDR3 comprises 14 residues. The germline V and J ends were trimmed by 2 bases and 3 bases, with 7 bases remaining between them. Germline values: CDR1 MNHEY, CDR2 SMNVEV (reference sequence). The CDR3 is CASSLVRPNEKLFF. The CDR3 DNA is TGTGCCAGCAGTTTAGTGAGACCTAATGAAAAACTGTTTTTT.